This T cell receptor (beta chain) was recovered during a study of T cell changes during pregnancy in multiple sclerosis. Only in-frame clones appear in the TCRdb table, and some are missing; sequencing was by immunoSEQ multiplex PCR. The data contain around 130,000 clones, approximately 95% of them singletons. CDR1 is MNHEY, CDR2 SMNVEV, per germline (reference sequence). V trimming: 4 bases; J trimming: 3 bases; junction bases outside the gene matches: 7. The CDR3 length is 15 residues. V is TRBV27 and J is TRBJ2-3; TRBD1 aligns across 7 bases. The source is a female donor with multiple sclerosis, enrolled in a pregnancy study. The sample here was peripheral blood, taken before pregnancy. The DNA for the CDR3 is TGTGCCAGCAGTTCCCCTTACAGGGGTACAGATACGCAGTATTTT. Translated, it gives CASSSPYRGTDTQYF.